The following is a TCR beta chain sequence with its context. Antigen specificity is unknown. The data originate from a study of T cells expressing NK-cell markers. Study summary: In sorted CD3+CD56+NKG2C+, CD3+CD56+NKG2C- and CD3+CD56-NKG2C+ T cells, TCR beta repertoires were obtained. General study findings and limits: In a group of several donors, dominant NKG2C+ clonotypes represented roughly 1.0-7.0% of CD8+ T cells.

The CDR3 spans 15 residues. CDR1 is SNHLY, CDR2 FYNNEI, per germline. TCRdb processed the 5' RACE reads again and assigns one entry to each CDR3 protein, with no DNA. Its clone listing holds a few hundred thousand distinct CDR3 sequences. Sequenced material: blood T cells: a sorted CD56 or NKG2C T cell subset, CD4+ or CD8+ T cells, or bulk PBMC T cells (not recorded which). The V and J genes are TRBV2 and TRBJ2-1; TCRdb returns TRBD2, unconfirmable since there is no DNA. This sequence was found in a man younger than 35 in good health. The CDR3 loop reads CASSVRTSGSNEQFF.